This T cell receptor (beta chain) was recorded in a study of breast tumors, draining lymph nodes, adjacent tissues. Points from the study as a whole: Findings are consistent with lymph node origin and intratumoral expansion of most tumor T cells. Luminal-like breast cancer showed significantly greater tumor-nontumor repertoire similarity than basal-like breast cancer did. The lymph node origin of tumor T cells was framed as consistent with a hypothesis, not demonstrated. Compared with lymph nodes, tumors were less diverse; compared with nontumor tissue, more.

The V gene's germline CDR1 is LGHNA and CDR2 YSLEER. CDR3 length: 14 amino acids. V was shortened by 0 bases and J by 9 bases, with 14 bases between the two germline ends. Samples came from axillary lymph nodes draining the breast cancer. TCRdb reanalysed the multiplex PCR reads using MiXCR and keeps one entry per CDR3 protein. The sample has tens of thousands of distinct CDR3 sequences; approximately 31% are singletons. This clonotype was found a few times. Its target is not known. The V and J genes are TRBV4-3 and TRBJ1-1, with D possibly matching TRBD1 (5 bases). The receptor's source is a female donor with breast cancer. Some clones in this sample may be carry-over from other donors' samples. The specimen was axillary lymph node tissue. CDR3 sequence reads: CASSQDRAGTQAFF. DNA for the CDR3: TGCGCCAGCAGCCAAGATCGCGCGGGGACTCAAGCTTTCTTT.